Below are 17 T cell receptor beta chains sequenced from a single sample in a study of blood T cell repertoires in COVID-19. Method: immunoSEQ multiplex PCR; TCRdb's copy keeps in-frame clones and lacks some. The sample shows 70,000 to 75,000 clones, around 83% of them seen only once. The specimen sequenced was peripheral blood. The receptors shown here come from a man in his 70s with acute or convalescent COVID-19.

This clone was seen more than once but under ten times. The chain couples TRBV5-4 to TRBJ2-7; 9 positions match TRBD2. Germline V gene sequence: CDR1 SGHNT, CDR2 YYREEE (reference sequence). V shed 3 bases, J shed 0 bases, and the junction held 4 bases outside the gene matches. This CDR3 comprises 15 residues. The CDR3 DNA follows: TGTGCCAGCAGCTCCAAGCGGGAGGCCTCCTACGAGCAGTACTTC. This encodes CASSSKREASYEQYF.

V usage is TRBV10-2 and J usage is TRBJ2-7; unclear D gene. This CDR3 is 12 amino acids long. V was trimmed by 2 bases and J by 7 bases, leaving 9 bases between them. Germline assignment: CDR1 WSHSY and CDR2 SAAADI. The CDR3 DNA is TGCGCCAGCAGTGAGACTCCATGGGAGCAGTACTTC. This gives the protein CASSETPWEQYF.

The CDR3 protein is CAIGRDKDYGYTF. CDR3 bases: TGTGCCATCGGTAGGGACAAGGACTATGGCTACACCTTC. The gene calls are TRBV10-3 and TRBJ1-2; D is perhaps TRBD1 (6 bases). CDR1 ENHRY and CDR2 SYGVKD come from the germline V gene. With 8 bases removed from V and 3 bases from J, the gap between germline ends came to 13 bases. The CDR3 contains 13 residues.

The gene calls are TRBV29-1 and TRBJ2-3; TRBD2 aligns across 10 bases. Germline CDR1 reads SQVTM; CDR2 reads ANQGSEA. Germline trimming cut 6 bases from V and 6 bases from J; bases unmatched to any gene: 9. CDR3 length: 14 amino acids. The CDR3 here is CSVPTSGVVDTQYF. CDR3 sequence (DNA): TGCAGCGTCCCAACTAGCGGGGTGGTCGATACGCAGTATTTT.

The rearrangement links TRBV2 to TRBJ2-3, with 7 bases matching TRBD1. Germline CDR1 reads SNHLY; CDR2 reads FYNNEI. This CDR3 is 14 amino acids long. The J segment lost 2 bases and the V segment lost 7 bases, leaving 6 bases of the junction unmatched. The CDR3 sequence: CASTRGRYTDTQYF. Written as DNA, the CDR3 is TGTGCCAGCACGAGGGGGCGATACACAGATACGCAGTATTTT.

V gene TRBV19 combines with J gene TRBJ2-4, with 8 bases that match TRBD1. CDR3 length: 17 residues. The trim removed 6 bases at V and 5 bases at J, leaving 15 bases unmatched. Germline V gives CDR1 LNHDA, CDR2 SQIVND (reference sequence). The CDR3 DNA follows: TGTGCCAGTAGCCCTGGACAGGGCCGAAAACCCCAAAACATTCAGTACTTC. It specifies CASSPGQGRKPQNIQYF.

This clone was counted a single time. The V and J genes are TRBV10-3 and TRBJ1-2; D might be TRBD1 (5 bases). The CDR3 extends over 14 amino acids. The germline V and J ends were trimmed by 5 bases and 6 bases, with 16 bases remaining between them. Germline values: CDR1 ENHRY, CDR2 SYGVKD. CDR3 sequence reads: CAISSTGGVDGYTF. The DNA for the CDR3 is TGTGCCATCAGTTCTACGGGAGGGGTCGATGGCTACACCTTC.

V is TRBV29-1 and J is TRBJ1-2; D might be TRBD1 (5 bases). The CDR3 totals 14 residues. CDR1 and CDR2 from the germline V gene are SQVTM and ANQGSEA. With 1 base removed from V and 6 bases from J, the gap between germline ends came to 15 bases. This CDR3 is CSVEAEGLFDGYTF. The CDR3 DNA follows: TGCAGCGTTGAAGCGGAGGGACTTTTCGATGGCTACACCTTC.

V gene TRBV6-1 combines with J gene TRBJ1-5, with D tentatively TRBD1 (6 bases). Germline CDR1 MNHNS, CDR2 SASEGT. V was pared by 2 bases and J by 4 bases, with 15 bases between. The CDR3 loop spans 16 amino acids. The DNA for the CDR3 is TGTGCCAGCAGTGAACTAGTGACAGGTTTGAATCAGCCCCAGCATTTT. Its translation: CASSELVTGLNQPQHF.

V is TRBV18 and J is TRBJ1-1; no definite D call. The ends were cut back, 0 bases at V and 0 bases at J, with 8 bases in the middle. The germline gives CDR1 KGHSH, CDR2 LQKENI. This CDR3 has 15 residues. As DNA, the CDR3 is TGTGCCAGCTCACCACCGCACAAGATGAACACTGAAGCTTTCTTT. As protein: CASSPPHKMNTEAFF.

The CDR3 reads CASSLSGTDDSDYGYTF. The CDR3 DNA reads TGTGCCAGCAGCCTTTCCGGGACAGACGACTCTGACTATGGCTACACCTTC. V is TRBV4-2 and J is TRBJ1-2; 7 bases agree with TRBD1. Per the germline V gene, CDR1 is LGHNA and CDR2 is YNFKEQ. V trimming: 4 bases; J trimming: 3 bases; junction bases outside the gene matches: 14. CDR3 size: 17 residues.

The J gene is TRBJ2-2, the V gene TRBV18; D is perhaps TRBD1 (5 bases). The CDR3 is made up of 15 amino acids. CDR1 is KGHSH, CDR2 LQKENI, per germline. Trimming removed 3 bases at V and 1 base at J, with 9 bases between. CDR3 sequence: CASSPGHLNTGELFF. The CDR3 nucleotides read TGTGCCAGCTCACCCGGACACTTGAACACCGGGGAGCTGTTTTTT.

Only a few counts were recorded for this clone. The V gene is TRBV28, the J gene TRBJ1-4, with D possibly being TRBD1 (6 bases). Germline CDR1 is MDHEN and CDR2 is SYDVKM. The V end lost 8 bases, the J end lost 1 base, and 14 bases lay between the germline ends. This CDR3 has 15 residues. The CDR3: CASRQGGGTNEKLFF. The CDR3 bases are TGTGCCAGCCGGCAGGGAGGGGGAACTAATGAAAAACTGTTTTTT.

The chain joins TRBV10-3 to TRBJ2-7; 7 nucleotides agree with TRBD1. The CDR3 extends over 13 amino acids. J gave up 7 bases and V 5 bases, and 8 bases lay outside the gene matches. CDR1 ENHRY and CDR2 SYGVKD come from the germline V gene. DNA of the CDR3: TGTGCCATCAGTCGGACAGGCGAGGGTGAGCAGTACTTC. Protein sequence: CAISRTGEGEQYF.

This chain joins TRBV7-9 and TRBJ2-7, with TRBD2 matching over 10 bases. The CDR3 is 17 residues long. Germline CDR1 and CDR2: SEHNR and FQNEAQ (reference sequence). Trimming cost V 1 base and J 5 bases; bases outside gene matches: 11. The CDR3 DNA reads TGTGCCAGCAGCTTAGAGGGTCTAGCGGGAGATTCGAACGAGCAGTACTTC. Translating gives CASSLEGLAGDSNEQYF.

V is TRBV2 and J is TRBJ1-1; D gene unclear. Germline V gene lookup returns CDR1 SNHLY and CDR2 FYNNEI. The germline V and J ends were trimmed by 1 base and 9 bases, with 3 bases remaining between them. The CDR3 spans 10 residues. The CDR3 DNA reads as TGTGCCAGCAGTGAAGTCAAAGCTTTCTTT. As protein: CASSEVKAFF.

This chain links TRBV19 with TRBJ2-5; D gene uncertain. Germline V lookup: CDR1 LNHDA, CDR2 SQIVND (reference sequence). Trimming removed 0 bases from V and 3 bases from J, with 8 bases in between. The CDR3 length is 14 residues. CDR3 sequence: CASSIEWQKETQYF. Here the CDR3 DNA reads TGTGCCAGTAGTATAGAATGGCAGAAAGAGACCCAGTACTTC.